Listed below are T cell receptor beta chains from one sample, sequenced in a study of blood T cell repertoires in COVID-19. Profiled with immunoSEQ multiplex PCR; TCRdb holds only in-frame clones, not every one. The profile shows about 200,000 clones, about 89% of them singletons. Sequencing used peripheral blood. All receptors derive from a man in his 60s who had recovered from COVID-19. Both conserved end residues are part of each CDR3. Each record gives: D gene, J gene, clone size, V gene, CDR3 protein, CDR3 DNA. A D gene is named only where the DNA matches it firmly. A row's size may be missing; if present it is once, few, many or a size class.

d_call: TRBD2; j_call: TRBJ2-1; clone_size: -; v_call: TRBV10-3; cdr3_aa: CAISESRGGAPEQFF; cdr3_nt: TGTGCCATCAGTGAGTCACGCGGGGGGGCCCCCGAGCAGTTCTTC
d_call: TRBD1; j_call: TRBJ1-6; clone_size: once; v_call: TRBV18; cdr3_aa: CASSPLTGLNSPLHF; cdr3_nt: TGTGCCAGCTCACCTTTGACAGGGTTAAATTCACCCCTCCACTTT
d_call: -; j_call: TRBJ2-2; clone_size: -; v_call: TRBV9; cdr3_aa: CASSAWSGTGELFF; cdr3_nt: TGTGCCAGCAGCGCCTGGTCGGGGACCGGGGAGCTGTTTTTT
d_call: TRBD2; j_call: TRBJ2-3; clone_size: -; v_call: TRBV10-3; cdr3_aa: CAISARSGATDTQYF; cdr3_nt: TGTGCCATCAGTGCGAGGAGCGGGGCCACAGATACGCAGTATTTT
d_call: TRBD1; j_call: TRBJ2-7; clone_size: -; v_call: TRBV3-1/TRBV3-2; cdr3_aa: CASSPTGISYEQYF; cdr3_nt: TGTGCCAGCAGCCCGACAGGGATCTCCTACGAGCAGTACTTC
d_call: TRBD1; j_call: TRBJ1-1; clone_size: -; v_call: TRBV7-6; cdr3_aa: CASSAAGTGVSEAFF; cdr3_nt: TGTGCCAGCAGCGCGGCCGGGACAGGGGTCTCTGAAGCTTTCTTT
d_call: TRBD1; j_call: TRBJ1-6; clone_size: -; v_call: TRBV7-2; cdr3_aa: CASTVTQGVGSPLHF; cdr3_nt: TGTGCCAGCACCGTTACACAGGGGGTCGGTTCACCCCTCCACTTT
d_call: TRBD2; j_call: TRBJ2-7; clone_size: -; v_call: TRBV3-1/TRBV3-2; cdr3_aa: CASSQDRAGVTSYEQYF; cdr3_nt: TGTGCCAGCAGCCAAGATCGCGCGGGGGTTACCTCCTACGAGCAGTACTTC
d_call: -; j_call: TRBJ1-2; clone_size: -; v_call: TRBV7-2; cdr3_aa: CASSLVPPDYGYTF; cdr3_nt: TGTGCCAGCAGCTTAGTACCCCCGGACTATGGCTACACCTTC
d_call: -; j_call: TRBJ1-1; clone_size: -; v_call: TRBV4-1; cdr3_aa: CASSQGDMRDTEAFF; cdr3_nt: TGCGCCAGCAGCCAAGGGGATATGAGGGATACTGAAGCTTTCTTT
d_call: -; j_call: TRBJ2-3; clone_size: -; v_call: TRBV5-1; cdr3_aa: CASSLQRSDTQYF; cdr3_nt: TGCGCCAGCAGCTTACAGAGATCAGATACGCAGTATTTT
d_call: TRBD1; j_call: TRBJ2-5; clone_size: -; v_call: TRBV9; cdr3_aa: CASSSQGVNGETQYF; cdr3_nt: TGTGCCAGCAGCTCCCAGGGGGTGAATGGGGAGACCCAGTACTTC
d_call: TRBD2; j_call: TRBJ2-3; clone_size: -; v_call: TRBV13; cdr3_aa: CASSFSGSSSDTQYF; cdr3_nt: TGTGCCAGCAGCTTTAGCGGGAGTAGCTCAGATACGCAGTATTTT
d_call: -; j_call: TRBJ2-7; clone_size: few; v_call: TRBV5-1; cdr3_aa: CASSLVAGGGPTGEQYF; cdr3_nt: TGCGCCAGCAGCTTGGTGGCAGGGGGAGGTCCGACTGGTGAGCAGTACTTC
d_call: TRBD1; j_call: TRBJ1-2; clone_size: once; v_call: TRBV23-1; cdr3_aa: CASSRTGAPYGYTF; cdr3_nt: TGCGCCAGCAGTAGGACAGGGGCGCCCTATGGCTACACCTTC
d_call: -; j_call: TRBJ2-3; clone_size: -; v_call: TRBV19; cdr3_aa: CASRAASTDTQYF; cdr3_nt: TGTGCCAGTAGAGCGGCTAGCACAGATACGCAGTATTTT
d_call: -; j_call: TRBJ2-7; clone_size: -; v_call: TRBV7-2; cdr3_aa: CASSLVLSAYEQYF; cdr3_nt: TGTGCCAGCAGCTTAGTACTATCTGCCTACGAGCAGTACTTC
d_call: -; j_call: TRBJ1-2; clone_size: -; v_call: TRBV19; cdr3_aa: CASSAWGTPNYGYTF; cdr3_nt: TGTGCCAGTAGCGCTTGGGGCACTCCGAACTATGGCTACACCTTC
d_call: TRBD1; j_call: TRBJ1-1; clone_size: -; v_call: TRBV9; cdr3_aa: CASGGTERNTEAFF; cdr3_nt: TGTGCCAGCGGGGGGACAGAACGGAACACTGAAGCTTTCTTT
d_call: -; j_call: TRBJ2-2; clone_size: -; v_call: TRBV27; cdr3_aa: CASSLTPRRGAGELFF; cdr3_nt: TGTGCCAGCAGTTTGACTCCTCGGAGGGGCGCCGGGGAGCTGTTTTTT
d_call: TRBD1; j_call: TRBJ2-7; clone_size: -; v_call: TRBV19; cdr3_aa: CASSIGDRGAYEQYF; cdr3_nt: TGTGCCAGTAGTATCGGGGACAGGGGGGCCTACGAGCAGTACTTC
d_call: -; j_call: TRBJ1-1; clone_size: -; v_call: TRBV21-1; cdr3_aa: CASSKGDRGKERTEAFF; cdr3_nt: TGTGCCAGCAGCAAAGGCGACAGGGGGAAAGAGAGGACTGAAGCTTTCTTT
d_call: -; j_call: TRBJ1-5; clone_size: -; v_call: TRBV28; cdr3_aa: CATQDQHF; cdr3_nt: TGTGCCACCCAGGACCAGCATTTT
d_call: TRBD2; j_call: TRBJ2-1; clone_size: -; v_call: TRBV7-2; cdr3_aa: CASSLELAGGANEQFF; cdr3_nt: TGTGCCAGCAGCTTAGAGCTAGCGGGAGGGGCCAATGAGCAGTTCTTC
d_call: TRBD2; j_call: TRBJ2-7; clone_size: -; v_call: TRBV3-1/TRBV3-2; cdr3_aa: CASSHLAGGVPSYEQYF; cdr3_nt: TGTGCCAGCAGCCATTTAGCGGGAGGTGTTCCTTCCTACGAGCAGTACTTC
d_call: -; j_call: TRBJ1-1; clone_size: -; v_call: TRBV18; cdr3_aa: CASSPQGENTEAFF; cdr3_nt: TGTGCCAGCTCACCACAGGGGGAGAACACTGAAGCTTTCTTT
d_call: -; j_call: TRBJ2-5; clone_size: -; v_call: TRBV10-1; cdr3_aa: CASGGRGGGPNPYQETQYF; cdr3_nt: TGCGCCAGCGGCGGAAGGGGGGGCGGTCCAAACCCTTACCAAGAGACCCAGTACTTC
d_call: TRBD1; j_call: TRBJ2-7; clone_size: -; v_call: TRBV5-1; cdr3_aa: CASSVTGARLYEQYF; cdr3_nt: TGCGCCAGCAGCGTGACAGGGGCGCGCCTCTACGAGCAGTACTTC
d_call: TRBD1; j_call: TRBJ2-5; clone_size: once; v_call: TRBV19; cdr3_aa: CATRQGARETQYF; cdr3_nt: TGTGCCACCAGACAGGGGGCGCGGGAGACCCAGTACTTC